This TCR beta chain was identified in a study of cytomegalovirus exposure and HLA in healthy donors. Study-wide findings and caveats: Subsequent analysis found a tendency for first-cohort TCR clusters to co-occur within the 95 to 150 validation repertoires.

Trimming left V 2 bases short and J 8 bases short, with 15 bases between. CDR1 and CDR2 from the germline V gene are MGHDK and SYGVNS. The CDR3 runs 14 residues. Concerning this clone itself: What it recognizes is unknown.

Assay used: immunoSEQ multiplex PCR; TCRdb lists only in-frame clones, some missing. Here the sample spans about 330,000 clones, about nine tenths being singletons. The TCR originated in a woman aged 18-35 years in good health and CMV-seronegative. This chain uses TRBV25-1 with TRBJ1-2; a possible D gene is TRBD1 (5 bases). Material for sequencing was PBMCs. CDR3 nucleotide sequence: TGTGCCAGCAGTGAAGCCCCGCCGGGGGGAGGCTACACCTTC. It encodes CASSEAPPGGGYTF.